This TCR beta chain was profiled in a study of beta chain features in type 1 diabetes (dated by TCRdb to the late 2010s). With regard to the full study: Mean age, gender distribution, total cell number and subset yield were not different between patients and healthy donors. Naive and central memory subsets were obtained from all 30 or so donors, but regulatory and stem cell-like memory subsets were isolated from only 8 patients and roughly eight healthy donors. The study compared the TCRB repertoires of sorted circulating CD4+ T cell subsets in recently diagnosed type 1 diabetes patients with those in matched healthy donors. A total of approximately 100,000,000 sorted cells were examined across all samples, and the number of cells per subset was strongly correlated with RNA yield. Study-wide findings and limitations: Because cDNA was sequenced instead of genomic DNA, activated cells with high expression could be over-represented, although the groups did not differ in activation or CD3 levels. The naive, central memory and regulatory TCRB repertoires appeared to resemble one another more closely among patients than among healthy donors. Type 1 diabetes patients showed a moderate but significant shortening of TCRB CDR3 length in all four CD4+ subsets. Fewer insertions and more nucleotide deletions at VDJ recombination sites were observed in patients with type 1 diabetes, implying thymic rearrangement abnormalities. HLA sub-analyses involved small numbers of individuals, so any influence of HLA type on TCRB rearrangement remained unresolved. PCR might favor shorter templates, but patient and control samples were amplified and corrected together, so any skew would affect both groups equally.

The High Capacity cDNA Reverse Transcription Kit was used to reverse transcribe all of the isolated RNA, meaning that expressed TCRB transcripts were what got sequenced. Naive, central memory and regulatory T cell samples underwent deep immunoSEQ sequencing, averaging roughly 3.3 million total reads per sample. Sorted cells were lysed in RLT buffer, and RNA was extracted using DNase-treated RNeasy Micro or Mini kits according to cell number. Each cell subset was processed on its own to prevent cross-contamination, while patient and healthy donor samples were processed together. TCRB sequences were amplified from cDNA with the immunoSEQ multiplex PCR, producing 87-bp fragments spanning the CDR3 region. Sequencing of the amplicons was performed on the Illumina HiSeq platform. Concerning the study's data processing: PCR bias was corrected computationally using synthetic template baselines, and reads within Hamming distance 2 were collapsed, with unmergeable singletons discarded. Reads were aligned against IMGT so that V, D and J genes, CDR3 length and insertions or deletions at six rearrangement sites could be assigned. Within each subset, clonotype counts were normalized to the number of sorted cells before true diversity and Gini coefficients were calculated with the tcR R package. The overlap coefficient, calculated on TCRB nucleotide sequences, was used to measure repertoire sharing. Out-of-frame TCRB sequences from naive cells were analyzed to stand in for the pre-selection repertoire. TCRdb took this table from immuneACCESS and kept in-frame rearrangements with V and J called. Such tables lack part of the clones; where checked against another copy, unresolved V genes explain under half of the gap, and the rest is unexplained. V and J calls plus clone size are reproduced from that table; the DNA served to infer D and trimming. The sample table shows hundreds of thousands of clones, and around 13% are seen once. Roughly 0.033% of the sample comes from the top ten.

About this clone itself: No cognate antigen has been identified for it. Qualities for individual bases were not recorded, and no much larger clone is one base off.

The CDR3 has 14 amino acids, counting the end cysteine and phenylalanine. Only the CDR3 portion is preserved as DNA: 42 bases, with reading frame beginning at the first base. V is shortened by 6 bases, J by 6 bases, and the region joining them spans 18 bases. Each donor gave one peripheral blood draw, roughly 0.12 L on average, collected into heparinised tubes. Naive, central memory, regulatory and stem cell-like memory CD4+ T cells were sorted on a BD FACSAria II using a panel including CD45RO, CCR7, CD25, CD127, CD95 and CD27. Purity was above 95% for every sorted population. PBMCs were isolated immediately by Lymphoprep density gradient centrifugation and stained directly without culture. So that batch effects would be minimized, each experiment stained and sorted samples in pairs, pairing one healthy donor with one patient.

This sequence was found in a man aged 30 to 39 in good health. Sequences were obtained from naive CD4+ T cells from blood. The label giving this sample's cell subset or site can be read as: true naive CD4+ T cells. The sequence joins TRBV23-1 to TRBJ2-7; a confident D gene designation cannot be given. TRBV23-1 is marked as an open reading frame, function uncertain. In nucleotide form, the sequence is TGCGCCAGCAGGCCGAATTGTGGGTACTGCGAGCAGTACTTC. Its protein product is CASRPNCGYCEQYF.